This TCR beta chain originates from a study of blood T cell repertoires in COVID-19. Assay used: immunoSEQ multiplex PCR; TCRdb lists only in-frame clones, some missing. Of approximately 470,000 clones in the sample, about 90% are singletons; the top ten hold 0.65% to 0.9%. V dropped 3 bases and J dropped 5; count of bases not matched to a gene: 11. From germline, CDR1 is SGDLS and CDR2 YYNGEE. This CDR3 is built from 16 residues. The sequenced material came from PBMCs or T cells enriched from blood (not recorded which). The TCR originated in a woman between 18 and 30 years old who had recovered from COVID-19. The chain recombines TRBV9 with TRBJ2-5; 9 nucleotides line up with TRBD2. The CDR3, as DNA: TGTGCCAGCAGCGGAGGCTCCGGGACTAGCATCGAGACCCAGTACTTC. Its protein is CASSGGSGTSIETQYF.